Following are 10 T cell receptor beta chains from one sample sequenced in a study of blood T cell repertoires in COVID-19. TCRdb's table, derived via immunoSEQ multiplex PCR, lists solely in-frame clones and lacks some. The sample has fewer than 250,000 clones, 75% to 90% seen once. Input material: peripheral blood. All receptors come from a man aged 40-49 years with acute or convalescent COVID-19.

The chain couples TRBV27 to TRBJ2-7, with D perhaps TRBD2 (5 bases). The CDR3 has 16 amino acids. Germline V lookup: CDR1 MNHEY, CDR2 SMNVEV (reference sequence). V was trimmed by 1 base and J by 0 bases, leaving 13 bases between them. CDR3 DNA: TGTGCCAGCAGTTTATTCCCAGCGGAAAGCTCCTACGAGCAGTACTTC. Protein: CASSLFPAESSYEQYF.

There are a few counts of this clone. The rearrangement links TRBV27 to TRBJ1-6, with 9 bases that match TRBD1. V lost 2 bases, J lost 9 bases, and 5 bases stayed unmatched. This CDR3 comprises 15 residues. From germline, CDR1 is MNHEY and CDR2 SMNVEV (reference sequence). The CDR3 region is CASSLIGTGSSPLHF. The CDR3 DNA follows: TGTGCCAGCAGTTTAATAGGGACAGGGAGTTCACCCCTCCACTTT.

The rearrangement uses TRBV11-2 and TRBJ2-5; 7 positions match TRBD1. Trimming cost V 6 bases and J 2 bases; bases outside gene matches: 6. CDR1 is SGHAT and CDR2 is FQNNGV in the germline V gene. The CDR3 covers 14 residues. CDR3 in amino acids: CASRGDSVQETQYF. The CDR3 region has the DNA TGTGCCAGCAGGGGGGACAGCGTACAAGAGACCCAGTACTTC. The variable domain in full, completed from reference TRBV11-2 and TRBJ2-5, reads EAGVAQSPRYKIIEKRQSVAFWCNPISGHATLYWYQQILGQGPKLLIQFQNNGVVDDSQLPKDRFSAERLKGVDSTLKIQPAKLEDSAVYLCASRGDSVQETQYFGPGTRLLVL.

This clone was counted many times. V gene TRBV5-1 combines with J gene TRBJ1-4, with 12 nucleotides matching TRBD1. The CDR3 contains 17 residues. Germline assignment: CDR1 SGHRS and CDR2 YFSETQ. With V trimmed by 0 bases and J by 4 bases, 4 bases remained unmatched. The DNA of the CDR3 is TGCGCCAGCAGCTTGGGGGACAGGGGGCAAGTTAATGAAAAACTGTTTTTT. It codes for CASSLGDRGQVNEKLFF.

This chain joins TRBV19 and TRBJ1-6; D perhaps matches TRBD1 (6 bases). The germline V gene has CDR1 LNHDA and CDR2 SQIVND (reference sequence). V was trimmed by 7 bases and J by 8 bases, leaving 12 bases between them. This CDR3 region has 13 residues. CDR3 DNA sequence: TGTGCCAGTAAGAGACAGGCAGATTCACCCCTCCACTTT. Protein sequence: CASKRQADSPLHF. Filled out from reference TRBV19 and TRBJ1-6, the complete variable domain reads DGGITQSPKYLFRKEGQNVTLSCEQNLNHDAMYWYRQDPGQGLRLIYYSQIVNDFQKGDIAEGYSVSREKKESFPLTVTSAQKNPTAFYLCASKRQADSPLHFGNGTRLTVT.

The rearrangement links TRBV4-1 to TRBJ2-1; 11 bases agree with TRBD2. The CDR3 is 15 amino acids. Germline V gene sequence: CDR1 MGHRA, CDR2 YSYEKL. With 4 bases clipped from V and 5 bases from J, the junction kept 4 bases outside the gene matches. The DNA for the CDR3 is TGCGCCAGCAGCCGCCAGACTAGCGGGGACAATGAGCAGTTCTTC. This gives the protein CASSRQTSGDNEQFF.

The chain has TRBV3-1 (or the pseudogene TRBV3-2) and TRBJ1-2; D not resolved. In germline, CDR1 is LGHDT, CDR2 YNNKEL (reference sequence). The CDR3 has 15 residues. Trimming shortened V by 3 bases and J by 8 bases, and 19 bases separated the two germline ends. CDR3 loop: CASSQARPAPGGYTF. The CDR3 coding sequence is TGTGCCAGCAGCCAGGCCCGACCGGCCCCGGGGGGCTACACCTTC.

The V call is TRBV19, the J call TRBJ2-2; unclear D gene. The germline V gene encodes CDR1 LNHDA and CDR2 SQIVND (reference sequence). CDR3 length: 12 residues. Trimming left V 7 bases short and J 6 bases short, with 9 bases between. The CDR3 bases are TGTGCCAGTATTTTCCCTTCCGGGGAGCTGTTTTTT. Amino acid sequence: CASIFPSGELFF.

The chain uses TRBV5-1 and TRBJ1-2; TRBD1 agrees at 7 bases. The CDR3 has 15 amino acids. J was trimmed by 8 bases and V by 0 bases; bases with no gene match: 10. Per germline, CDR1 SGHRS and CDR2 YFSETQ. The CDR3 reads CASSLGDSTSWGYTF. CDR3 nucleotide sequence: TGCGCCAGCAGCTTGGGGGACAGCACCTCTTGGGGCTACACCTTC.

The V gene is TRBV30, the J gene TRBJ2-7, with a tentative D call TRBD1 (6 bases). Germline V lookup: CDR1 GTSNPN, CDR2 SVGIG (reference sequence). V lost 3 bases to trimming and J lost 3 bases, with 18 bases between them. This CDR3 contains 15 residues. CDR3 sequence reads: CAWSGPPGVVYEQYF. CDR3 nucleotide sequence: TGTGCCTGGAGCGGGCCGCCAGGGGTCGTCTACGAGCAGTACTTC.